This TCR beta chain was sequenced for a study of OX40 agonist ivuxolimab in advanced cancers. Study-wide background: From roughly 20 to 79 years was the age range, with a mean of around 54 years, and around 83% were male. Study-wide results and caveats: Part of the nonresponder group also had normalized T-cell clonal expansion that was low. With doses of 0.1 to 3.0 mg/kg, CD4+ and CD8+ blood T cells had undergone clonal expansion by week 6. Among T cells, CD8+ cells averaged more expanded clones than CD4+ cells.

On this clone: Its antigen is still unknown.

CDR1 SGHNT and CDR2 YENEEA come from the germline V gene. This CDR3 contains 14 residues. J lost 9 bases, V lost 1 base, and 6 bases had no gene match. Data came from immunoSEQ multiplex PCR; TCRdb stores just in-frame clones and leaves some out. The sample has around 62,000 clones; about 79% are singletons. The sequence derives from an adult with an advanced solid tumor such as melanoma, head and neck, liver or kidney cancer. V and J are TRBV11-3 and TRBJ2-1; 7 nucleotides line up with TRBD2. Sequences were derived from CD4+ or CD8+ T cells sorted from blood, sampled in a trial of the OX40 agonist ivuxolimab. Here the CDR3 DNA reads TGTGCCAGCAGCTTAGCCGGGGAGGGCGGTGAGCAGTTCTTC. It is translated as CASSLAGEGGEQFF.